This is a list of T cell receptor beta chains from one sample in a study of OX40 agonist ivuxolimab in advanced cancers. The assay was immunoSEQ multiplex PCR, and TCRdb's table has in-frame clones only and misses some. Among about 83,000 clones listed, roughly four fifths were seen once. The specimen comprised CD4+ or CD8+ T cells sorted from blood, sampled in a trial of the OX40 agonist ivuxolimab. The source is an adult with an advanced solid tumor such as melanoma, head and neck, liver or kidney cancer. Each CDR3 is given with its conserved first and last residue. D genes are given only for firm matches. Size is omitted from some rows. Given values are once, few, many or a class for expanded clones.

cdr3_aa cdr3_nt cdr3_length d_call j_call v_call clone_size
CASSEAHGLAGASSTDTQYF TGTGCCAGCAGTGAAGCCCACGGACTAGCGGGGGCCTCTAGCACAGATACGCAGTATTTT 20 TRBD2 TRBJ2-3 TRBV6-1 NA
CASTNSGDGSNYGYTF TGTGCCAGCACGAACTCAGGGGACGGGAGTAACTATGGCTACACCTTC 16 NA TRBJ1-2 TRBV28 medium-sized
CASSLGGGKAFF TGTGCCAGCAGCTTAGGAGGGGGTAAAGCTTTCTTT 12 NA TRBJ1-1 TRBV7-9 NA
CASSFTGTDEQFF TGTGCCAGCAGCTTTACAGGGACCGATGAGCAGTTCTTC 13 NA TRBJ2-1 TRBV7-7 NA
CASSEGTGDVNIQYF TGTGCCAGCAGTGAAGGGACAGGGGATGTCAACATTCAGTACTTC 15 TRBD1 TRBJ2-4 TRBV2 NA
CAITNGTPSTDTQYF TGTGCCATCACCAACGGGACACCCAGCACAGATACGCAGTATTTT 15 NA TRBJ2-3 TRBV10-3 few
CASSPHASSYEQYF TGTGCTAGCAGCCCCCATGCGAGCTCCTACGAGCAGTACTTC 14 NA TRBJ2-7 TRBV7-7 NA
CASSLDAGPLAYNEQFF TGCGCCAGCAGCTTGGATGCGGGGCCCCTCGCCTACAATGAGCAGTTCTTC 17 NA TRBJ2-1 TRBV5-1 NA
CAIKGTGELFF TGTGCCATCAAGGGGACCGGGGAGCTGTTTTTT 11 NA TRBJ2-2 TRBV10-3 NA
CASSLLDSNQPQHF TGTGCCAGCAGTTTATTGGACAGTAATCAGCCCCAGCATTTT 14 NA TRBJ1-5 TRBV28 NA
CASSYDRNSPLHF TGTGCCAGCAGTTACGACAGGAATTCACCCCTCCACTTT 13 NA TRBJ1-6 TRBV6-6 NA
CASSLGGPGNTIYF TGTGCCAGCAGTTTAGGGGGGCCCGGAAACACCATATATTTT 14 NA TRBJ1-3 TRBV28 once
CSALEQTEAFF TGCAGTGCCCTAGAACAGACTGAAGCTTTCTTT 11 NA TRBJ1-1 TRBV20-1 NA
CASSLSLNTEAFF TGTGCTAGCAGCTTGTCGTTGAACACTGAAGCTTTCTTT 13 NA TRBJ1-1 TRBV7-7 NA
CASSRHRGTSTDTQYF TGTGCCAGCAGCCGCCACAGGGGGACTAGCACAGATACGCAGTATTTT 16 TRBD1 TRBJ2-3 TRBV4-2 NA
CAWSVQGSSYNSPLHF TGTGCCTGGAGTGTACAGGGGAGCTCCTATAATTCACCCCTCCACTTT 16 TRBD1 TRBJ1-6 TRBV30 once
CASSPAGGVSYNEQFF TGTGCCAGCAGCCCCGCTGGGGGGGTAAGCTACAATGAGCAGTTCTTC 16 TRBD2 TRBJ2-1 TRBV7-2 NA
CASNPGLHRTDTQYF TGTGCCAGCAACCCGGGACTCCACCGCACAGATACGCAGTATTTT 15 NA TRBJ2-3 TRBV5-6 once
CASSARGRTGHNEQFF TGTGCCAGCAGCGCCAGGGGGCGGACGGGACACAATGAGCAGTTCTTC 16 TRBD1 TRBJ2-1 TRBV9 few
CASTLDWGGTQYF TGTGCCAGTACCCTGGACTGGGGAGGGACCCAGTACTTC 13 NA TRBJ2-5 TRBV19 NA
CASSPRGQWSTDTQYF TGTGCCAGCAGCCCCCGGGGCCAGTGGAGCACAGATACGCAGTATTTT 16 NA TRBJ2-3 TRBV13 NA
CAIAGLAGSATDTQYF TGTGCCATCGCGGGGTTGGCGGGGTCCGCCACAGATACGCAGTATTTT 16 NA TRBJ2-3 TRBV10-3 NA
CASSLAGGTYNEQFF TGTGCCAGCAGTCTAGCGGGGGGGACCTACAATGAGCAGTTCTTC 15 TRBD2 TRBJ2-1 TRBV28 NA
CASSPGTESIQYF TGTGCCAGCAGTCCCGGGACCGAGAGCATTCAGTACTTC 13 NA TRBJ2-4 TRBV2 NA
CASSQAGGSSGNTIYF TGTGCCAGCAGCCAAGCAGGGGGAAGCTCTGGAAACACCATATATTTT 16 TRBD1 TRBJ1-3 TRBV4-2 NA
CASSRRSSGANVLTF TGTGCCAGCAGTCGTCGGAGCTCTGGGGCCAACGTCCTGACTTTC 15 NA TRBJ2-6 TRBV6-5 NA
CAISSEDSNQPQHF TGTGCCATCAGCTCGGAGGATAGCAATCAGCCCCAGCATTTT 14 NA TRBJ1-5 TRBV10-3 NA
CASSLRGGGINEQFF TGTGCCAGCAGCCTTAGGGGGGGAGGCATTAATGAGCAGTTCTTC 15 NA TRBJ2-1 TRBV9 NA
CASSQERWGGTDTQYF TGCGCCAGCAGCCAAGAAAGGTGGGGAGGCACAGATACGCAGTATTTT 16 NA TRBJ2-3 TRBV4-1 NA
CASSLARSHNEQFF TGCGCCAGCAGCTTGGCCAGGTCCCACAATGAGCAGTTCTTC 14 NA TRBJ2-1 TRBV5-1 NA
CASSYGGAGTDTQYF TGTGCCAGCAGTTACGGGGGGGCGGGCACAGATACGCAGTATTTT 15 NA TRBJ2-3 TRBV6-6 NA
CASSGLGGAHGYGYTF TGTGCCAGCAGTGGCCTCGGGGGGGCGCATGGCTATGGCTACACCTTC 16 NA TRBJ1-2 TRBV6-1 NA
CASSSGAHTGELFF TGTGCCAGCAGCTCGGGGGCCCACACCGGGGAGCTGTTTTTT 14 NA TRBJ2-2 TRBV7-3 NA
CATSAWGTGANVLTF TGTGCCACCTCCGCTTGGGGGACTGGGGCCAACGTCCTGACTTTC 15 NA TRBJ2-6 TRBV28 NA
CASSFWLLETQYF TGCGCCAGCAGCTTCTGGCTTCTAGAGACCCAGTACTTC 13 NA TRBJ2-5 TRBV5-1 NA
CAWGRSGANVLTF TGTGCCTGGGGCCGGTCTGGGGCCAACGTCCTGACTTTC 13 NA TRBJ2-6 TRBV30 NA
CASYGGWATEAFF TGTGCCAGCTACGGAGGCTGGGCGACTGAAGCTTTCTTT 13 NA TRBJ1-1 TRBV2 few
CASSLDRDQPQHF TGTGCCAGTAGTCTGGACAGGGATCAGCCCCAGCATTTT 13 TRBD1 TRBJ1-5 TRBV19 NA
CASTSRTGVNEQFF TGTGCCAGCACTAGCAGGACAGGGGTCAATGAGCAGTTCTTC 14 TRBD1 TRBJ2-1 TRBV2 once
CASSESLNTEAFF TGTGCCAGCAGTGAAAGCCTGAACACTGAAGCTTTCTTT 13 NA TRBJ1-1 TRBV6-5 NA
CASRTSLFTGELFF TGTGCCAGCAGAACTAGCCTCTTCACCGGGGAGCTGTTTTTT 14 NA TRBJ2-2 TRBV28 NA
CASSLQGGGPYEQYF TGTGCCAGCAGCCTCCAAGGGGGGGGGCCCTACGAGCAGTACTTC 15 NA TRBJ2-7 TRBV6-5 NA
CASTLSSGANVLTF TGTGCCAGCACGTTGAGCTCTGGGGCCAACGTCCTGACTTTC 14 NA TRBJ2-6 TRBV28 NA
CASSPRTVNIEAFF TGCGCCAGCAGCCCGAGGACGGTAAACATTGAAGCTTTCTTT 14 NA TRBJ1-1 TRBV5-1 NA
CASTKTISSYEQYF TGTGCCAGCACAAAAACGATCAGCTCCTACGAGCAGTACTTC 14 NA TRBJ2-7 TRBV2 NA
CASSPDRGPKSNQPQHF TGTGCCAGCAGTCCCGACAGGGGGCCCAAAAGCAATCAGCCCCAGCATTTT 17 TRBD1 TRBJ1-5 TRBV27 few
CASSRGGETQYF TGTGCCAGCAGTCGAGGTGGGGAGACCCAGTACTTC 12 NA TRBJ2-5 TRBV9 NA
CASGLVQDYEQYF TGTGCTAGTGGTTTGGTACAGGATTACGAGCAGTACTTC 13 NA TRBJ2-7 TRBV12-5 NA
CASSENRAQPQHF TGTGCCAGCAGCGAGAATCGGGCGCAGCCCCAGCATTTT 13 NA TRBJ1-5 TRBV7-2 NA
CASSPPGLALLRGTGELFF TGTGCCAGCAGCCCTCCGGGACTAGCCTTACTTAGGGGAACCGGGGAGCTGTTTTTT 19 TRBD2 TRBJ2-2 TRBV7-8 NA